These 2 T cell receptor beta chains came from one sample sequenced in a study of blood T cell repertoires in COVID-19. The repertoire was sequenced with immunoSEQ multiplex PCR; TCRdb's copy has only in-frame clones and lacks some. The sample includes about 400,000 clones, around nine tenths seen only once; the top ten take less than 2%. The sample was PBMCs or T cells enriched from blood (not recorded which). These receptors came from a woman younger than 45 who had recovered from COVID-19.

The chain combines TRBV15 with TRBJ1-5, with D possibly being TRBD1 (6 bases). This CDR3 comprises 13 residues. Trimming cost V 8 bases and J 9 bases, with 17 bases left between them. Germline V lookup: CDR1 LNHNV, CDR2 YYDKDF (reference sequence). This CDR3 reads CATSTGRVSPQHF. In DNA, the CDR3 is TGTGCCACCTCCACAGGGCGCGTTTCGCCCCAGCATTTT.

The chain uses TRBV5-1 and TRBJ1-1; D remains unclear. Germline V gene sequence: CDR1 SGHRS, CDR2 YFSETQ. Deletions cut 2 bases from V and 0 bases from J, with 8 bases between. CDR3 length: 14 residues. CDR3 residues: CASSFPGMNTEAFF. CDR3 nucleotide sequence: TGCGCCAGCAGCTTCCCGGGAATGAACACTGAAGCTTTCTTT.